These T cell receptor beta chains were read from a single sample in a study of regulatory T cells in long-lasting Graves disease. TCRdb re-analysed the multiplex PCR reads in MiXCR, keeping a single row per CDR3 protein. This sample carries hundreds of thousands of distinct CDR3 sequences, around 21% of them seen once, and the ten largest clones take 7.8%. The material sequenced was peripheral blood mononuclear cells (PBMCs), taken when the disease was refractory, from a patient treated with antithyroid drugs. Every receptor here comes from a female donor with Graves disease. Each CDR3 is given with its conserved first and last residue. The D gene is left open where the match is weak. The size entry is marked missing in some rows and otherwise reads once, few, many or a size class.

d_gene,abundance,j_gene,v_gene,CDR3nt,CDR3aa
-,many,TRBJ1-2,TRBV24-1,TGTGCCACCAGTGCTGGGTATGGCTACACCTTC,CATSAGYGYTF
TRBD2,-,TRBJ2-7,TRBV7-6,TGTGCCAGCAGCCAGGAGACTAGCCCGGGCTACGAGCAGTACTTC,CASSQETSPGYEQYF
-,few,TRBJ2-7,TRBV29-1,TGCAGCGTTGCCGACAGCTACGAGCAGTACTTC,CSVADSYEQYF
TRBD1,few,TRBJ2-1,TRBV2,TGTGCCAGCAGTGGGACAGGGGTGGCGTTCTTC,CASSGTGVAFF
-,few,TRBJ2-3,TRBV7-2,TGTGCCAGCAGCCCCTACTCTGGGACCAGCACAGATACGCAGTATTTT,CASSPYSGTSTDTQYF
-,-,TRBJ1-5,TRBV19,TGTGCCAGTAGTATAGATGCGTCGCGTCCCAATCAGCCCCAGCATTTT,CASSIDASRPNQPQHF
-,few,TRBJ2-2,TRBV7-9,TGTGCCAGCAGCTTAGTCCCAAGCACCGGGGAGCTGTTTTTT,CASSLVPSTGELFF
-,many,TRBJ2-7,TRBV6-1,TGTGCCAGCCGGAATTCCCCGGGACAAGCCTACGAGCAGTACTTC,CASRNSPGQAYEQYF
-,many,TRBJ2-5,TRBV20-1,TGCAGTGCCAGAAAGGTGGAGACCCAGTACTTC,CSARKVETQYF
-,-,TRBJ2-7,TRBV6-9,TGTGCCAGCAGTTACAACGGAGCCTACGAGCAGTACTTC,CASSYNGAYEQYF
TRBD1,many,TRBJ1-2,TRBV27,TGTGCCAGCAGGACGACAGGGGACTATGGCTACACCTTC,CASRTTGDYGYTF
TRBD2,many,TRBJ2-7,TRBV7-6,TGTGCCAGCAGCTCTTCAGCGGGAGGTTCGTACGAGCAGTACTTC,CASSSSAGGSYEQYF
-,once,TRBJ2-6,TRBV20-1,TGCAGTGCTAGAGCCGGAGCCTCTGGGGCCAACGTCCTGACTTTC,CSARAGASGANVLTF
TRBD2,few,TRBJ2-2,TRBV6-1,TGTGCCAGTTACCCCCGAAAGGCTAGCGGGAGATGGGAGGAGCTGTTTTTT,CASYPRKASGRWEELFF
-,-,TRBJ2-7,TRBV2,TGTGCCAGCAGAAGTAGCGGCAACTACGAGCAGTACTTC,CASRSSGNYEQYF